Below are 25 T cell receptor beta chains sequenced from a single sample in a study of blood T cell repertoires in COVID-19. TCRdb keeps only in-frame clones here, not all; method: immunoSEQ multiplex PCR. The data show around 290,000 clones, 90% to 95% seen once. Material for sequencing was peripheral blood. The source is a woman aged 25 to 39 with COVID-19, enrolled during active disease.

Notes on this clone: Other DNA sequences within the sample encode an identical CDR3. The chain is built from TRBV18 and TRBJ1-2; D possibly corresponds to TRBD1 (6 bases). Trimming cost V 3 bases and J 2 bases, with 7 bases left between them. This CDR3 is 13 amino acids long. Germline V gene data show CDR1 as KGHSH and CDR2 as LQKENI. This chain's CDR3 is CASSPTGNYGYTF. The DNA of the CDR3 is TGTGCCAGCTCACCGACAGGAAACTATGGCTACACCTTC.

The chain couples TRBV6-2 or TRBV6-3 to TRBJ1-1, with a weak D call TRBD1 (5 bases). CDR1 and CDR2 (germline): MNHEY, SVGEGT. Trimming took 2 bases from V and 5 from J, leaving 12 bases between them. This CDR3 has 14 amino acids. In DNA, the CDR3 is TGTGCCAGCAGTTACGGGGCAGCAACGACTGAAGCTTTCTTT. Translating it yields CASSYGAATTEAFF.

CDR3 sequence reads: CASSSYSGPQETQYF. CDR3 sequence (DNA): TGTGCCAGCAGCTCCTATTCGGGTCCCCAAGAGACCCAGTACTTC. The rearrangement uses TRBV7-2 and TRBJ2-5; no clear D gene. Germline lookup yields CDR1 SGHTA and CDR2 FQGNSA. Between the trimmed V and J ends, which lost 4 bases and 1 base, there was a span of 13 bases. The CDR3 is made up of 15 amino acids.

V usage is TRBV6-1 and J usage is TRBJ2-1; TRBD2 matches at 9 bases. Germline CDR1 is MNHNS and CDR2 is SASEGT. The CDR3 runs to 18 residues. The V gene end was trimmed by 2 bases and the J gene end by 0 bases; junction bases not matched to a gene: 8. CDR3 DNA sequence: TGTGCCAGCAGTGAATATACGACTAGCGGAGGCTCCTACAATGAGCAGTTCTTC. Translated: CASSEYTTSGGSYNEQFF.

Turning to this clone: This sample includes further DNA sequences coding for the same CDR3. The CDR3 here is CASSSGNYGYTF. In DNA, the CDR3 is TGTGCCAGCAGCTCGGGGAACTATGGCTACACCTTC. This chain links TRBV7-9 with TRBJ1-2; no firm D call. The germline V and J ends were trimmed by 4 bases and 2 bases, with 5 bases remaining between them. The germline V gene encodes CDR1 SEHNR and CDR2 FQNEAQ (reference sequence). The CDR3 length is 12 residues.

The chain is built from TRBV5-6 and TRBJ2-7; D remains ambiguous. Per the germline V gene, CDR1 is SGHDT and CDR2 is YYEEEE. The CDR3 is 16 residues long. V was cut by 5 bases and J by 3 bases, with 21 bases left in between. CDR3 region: CASSSAGRRNFYEQYF. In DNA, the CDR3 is TGTGCCAGCAGTTCTGCTGGCAGGCGAAACTTCTACGAGCAGTACTTC.

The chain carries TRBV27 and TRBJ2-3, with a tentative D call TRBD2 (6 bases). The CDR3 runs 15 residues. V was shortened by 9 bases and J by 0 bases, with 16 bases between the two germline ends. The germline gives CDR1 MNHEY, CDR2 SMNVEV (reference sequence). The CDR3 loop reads CASTLDGLSTDTQYF. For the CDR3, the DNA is TGTGCCAGTACCCTGGACGGACTAAGCACAGATACGCAGTATTTT.

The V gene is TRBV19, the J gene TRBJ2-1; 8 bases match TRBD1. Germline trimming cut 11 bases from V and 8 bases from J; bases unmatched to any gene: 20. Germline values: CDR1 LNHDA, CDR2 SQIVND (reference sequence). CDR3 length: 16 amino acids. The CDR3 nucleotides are TGTGCCGGCAACCAGCCCGGACAGGGTACGTCGTATGAGCAGTTCTTC. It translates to CAGNQPGQGTSYEQFF.

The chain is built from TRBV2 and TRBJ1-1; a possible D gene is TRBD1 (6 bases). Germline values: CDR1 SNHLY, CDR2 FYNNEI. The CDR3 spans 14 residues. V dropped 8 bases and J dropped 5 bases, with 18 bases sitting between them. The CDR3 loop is CASGGAGARTEAFF. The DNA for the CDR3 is TGTGCCAGCGGCGGGGCGGGGGCGAGGACTGAAGCTTTCTTT.

The CDR3 nucleotides are TGTGCCTGGAGTGACCCGGGCACAGATACGCAGTATTTT. Translation gives CAWSDPGTDTQYF. The rearrangement uses TRBV30 and TRBJ2-3; D is uncertain. Germline V gene data show CDR1 as GTSNPN and CDR2 as SVGIG (reference sequence). The CDR3 is made up of 13 amino acids. V was pared by 1 base and J by 1 base, with 6 bases between.

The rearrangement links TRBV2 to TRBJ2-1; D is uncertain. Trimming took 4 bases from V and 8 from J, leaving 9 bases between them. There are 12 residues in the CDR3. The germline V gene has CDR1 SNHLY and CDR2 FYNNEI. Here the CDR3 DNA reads TGTGCCAGCAGTGGTATTATTGATGAGCAGTTCTTC. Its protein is CASSGIIDEQFF.

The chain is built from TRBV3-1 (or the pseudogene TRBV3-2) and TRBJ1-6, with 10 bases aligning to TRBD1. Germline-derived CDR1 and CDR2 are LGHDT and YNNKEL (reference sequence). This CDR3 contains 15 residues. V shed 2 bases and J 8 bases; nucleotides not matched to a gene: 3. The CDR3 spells CASSQRTGGDSPLHF. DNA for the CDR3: TGTGCCAGCAGCCAAAGGACAGGGGGTGATTCACCCCTCCACTTT.

The CDR3 region has the DNA TGTGCCAGTATTAGCGAGTCATATAGCAATCAGCCCCAGCATTTT. This encodes CASISESYSNQPQHF. V and J are TRBV19 and TRBJ1-5, with D uncertain. This CDR3 is built from 15 residues. V shed 7 bases and J shed 0 bases, with 13 bases lying between them. Per germline, CDR1 LNHDA and CDR2 SQIVND (reference sequence).

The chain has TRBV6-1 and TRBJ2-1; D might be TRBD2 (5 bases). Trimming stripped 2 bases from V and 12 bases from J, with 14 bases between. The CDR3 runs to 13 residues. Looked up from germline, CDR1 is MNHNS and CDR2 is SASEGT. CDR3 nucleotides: TGTGCCAGCAGTGAACAATCTCCTCGGGGGCAGTTCTTC. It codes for CASSEQSPRGQFF.

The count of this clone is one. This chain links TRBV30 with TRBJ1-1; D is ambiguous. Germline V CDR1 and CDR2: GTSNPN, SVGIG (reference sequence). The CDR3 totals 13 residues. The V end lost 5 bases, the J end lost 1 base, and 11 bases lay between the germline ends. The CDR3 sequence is CAWGWSENTEAFF. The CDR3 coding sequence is TGTGCCTGGGGGTGGTCAGAGAACACTGAAGCTTTCTTT.

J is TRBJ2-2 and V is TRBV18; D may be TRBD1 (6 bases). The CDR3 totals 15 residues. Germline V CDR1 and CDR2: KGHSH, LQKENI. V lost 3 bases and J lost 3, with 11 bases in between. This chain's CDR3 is CASSPRAGDTGELFF. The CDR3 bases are TGTGCCAGCTCACCTCGGGCAGGGGACACCGGGGAGCTGTTTTTT.

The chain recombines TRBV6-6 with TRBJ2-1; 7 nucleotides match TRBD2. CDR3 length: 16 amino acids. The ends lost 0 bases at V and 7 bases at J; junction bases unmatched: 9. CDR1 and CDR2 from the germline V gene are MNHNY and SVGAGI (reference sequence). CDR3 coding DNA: TGTGCCAGCAGTTACTCTCTAGCGGCCACGAGAAATGAGCAGTTCTTC. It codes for CASSYSLAATRNEQFF.

This chain's CDR3 is CAISEDEGITDTQYF. The CDR3 region has the DNA TGTGCCATCAGTGAGGACGAGGGAATCACAGATACGCAGTATTTT. The chain uses TRBV10-3 and TRBJ2-3; possibly TRBD2 for D (5 bases). Germline CDR1 is ENHRY and CDR2 is SYGVKD. The germline V and J ends were trimmed by 2 bases and 2 bases, with 11 bases remaining between them. The CDR3 length is 15 residues.

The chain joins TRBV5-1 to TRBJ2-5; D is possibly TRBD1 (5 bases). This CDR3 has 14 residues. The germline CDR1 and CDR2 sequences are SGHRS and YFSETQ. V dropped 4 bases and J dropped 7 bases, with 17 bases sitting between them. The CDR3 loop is CASSADTSQGTQYF. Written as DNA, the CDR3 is TGCGCCAGCAGCGCGGACACATCCCAGGGGACCCAGTACTTC.

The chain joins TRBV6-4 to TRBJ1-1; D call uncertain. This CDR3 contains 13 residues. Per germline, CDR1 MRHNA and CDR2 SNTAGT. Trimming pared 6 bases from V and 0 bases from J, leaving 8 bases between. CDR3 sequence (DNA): TGTGCCAGCAGAGCGAACATGAACACTGAAGCTTTCTTT. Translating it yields CASRANMNTEAFF.

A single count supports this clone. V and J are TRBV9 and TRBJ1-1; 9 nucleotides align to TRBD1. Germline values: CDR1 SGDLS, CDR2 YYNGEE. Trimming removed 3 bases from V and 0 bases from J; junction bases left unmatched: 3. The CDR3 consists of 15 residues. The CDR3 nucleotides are TGTGCCAGCAGCGCAGACAGGGGGATGAACACTGAAGCTTTCTTT. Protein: CASSADRGMNTEAFF.

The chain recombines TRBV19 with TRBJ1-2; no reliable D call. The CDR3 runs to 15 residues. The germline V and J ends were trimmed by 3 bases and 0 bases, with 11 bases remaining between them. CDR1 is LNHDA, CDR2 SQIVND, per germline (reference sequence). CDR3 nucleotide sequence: TGTGCCAGTAGTATGTCCTGGCAGGCTAACTATGGCTACACCTTC. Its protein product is CASSMSWQANYGYTF.

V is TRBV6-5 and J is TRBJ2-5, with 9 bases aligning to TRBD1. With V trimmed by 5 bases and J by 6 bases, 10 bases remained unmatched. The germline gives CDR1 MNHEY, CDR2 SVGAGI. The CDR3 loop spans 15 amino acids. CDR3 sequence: CASSRPGTGLKTQYF. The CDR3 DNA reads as TGTGCCAGCAGTCGTCCCGGGACAGGGTTGAAGACCCAGTACTTC.

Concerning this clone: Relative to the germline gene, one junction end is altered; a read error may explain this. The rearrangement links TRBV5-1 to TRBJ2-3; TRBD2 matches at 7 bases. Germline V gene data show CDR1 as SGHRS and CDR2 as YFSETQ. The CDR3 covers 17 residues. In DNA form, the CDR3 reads TGCGCCCGCAGCTGGGGGGGGACCTCTCTCGGCACAGATACGCAGTATTTT. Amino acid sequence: CARSWGGTSLGTDTQYF. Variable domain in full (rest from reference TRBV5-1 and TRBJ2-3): KAGVTQTPRYLIKTRGQQVTLSCSPISGHRSVSWYQQTPGQGLQFLFEYFSETQRNKGNFPGRFSGRQFSNSRSEMNVSTLELGDSALYLCARSWGGTSLGTDTQYFGPGTRLTVL.

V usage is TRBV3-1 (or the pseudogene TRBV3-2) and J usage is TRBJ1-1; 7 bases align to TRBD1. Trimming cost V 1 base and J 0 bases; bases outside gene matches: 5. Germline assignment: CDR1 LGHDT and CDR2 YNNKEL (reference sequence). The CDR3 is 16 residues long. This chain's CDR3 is CASSQAPTGMNTEAFF. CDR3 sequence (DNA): TGTGCCAGCAGCCAAGCTCCGACAGGGATGAACACTGAAGCTTTCTTT.